Sequencing of this TCR beta chain was carried out in a study of blood T cell repertoires in COVID-19. On the study more broadly: Specimens from acute and convalescent COVID-19 originated in the United States, Italy and Spain.

In the study's own analysis: The authors estimated nucleated cell counts from reference gene primer amplification. TCRdb's table, derived via immunoSEQ multiplex PCR, lists solely in-frame clones and lacks some. V and J calls and clone size follow that table, whereas D and trimming were derived from the DNA. Here the sample spans a few hundred thousand clones, 70% to 85% being singletons. V lost 10 bases and J 1 base, leaving 19 bases between the germline ends. CDR1 is WNHNN, CDR2 SYGVQD, per germline (reference sequence). CDR3 length: 15 residues. V gene TRBV10-1 combines with J gene TRBJ1-1; the D is unclear. The receptor was isolated from a human donor with acute or convalescent COVID-19. The donor label of this sample is uncertain. Sequencing was done on a sample of peripheral blood. The CDR3 loop reads CATQSGSRGNTEAFF. The DNA of the CDR3 is TGCGCCACCCAGTCGGGGTCAAGAGGGAACACTGAAGCTTTCTTT.